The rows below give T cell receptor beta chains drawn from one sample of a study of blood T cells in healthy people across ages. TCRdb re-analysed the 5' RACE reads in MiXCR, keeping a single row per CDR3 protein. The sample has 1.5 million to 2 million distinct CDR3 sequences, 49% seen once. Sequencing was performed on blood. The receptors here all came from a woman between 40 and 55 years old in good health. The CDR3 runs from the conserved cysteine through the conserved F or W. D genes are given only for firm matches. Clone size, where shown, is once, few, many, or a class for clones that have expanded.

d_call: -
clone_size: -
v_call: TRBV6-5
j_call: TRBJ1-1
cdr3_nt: TGTGCCAGCCTCAGTCGAGAGACTATGAACACTGAAGCTTTCTTT
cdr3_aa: CASLSRETMNTEAFF

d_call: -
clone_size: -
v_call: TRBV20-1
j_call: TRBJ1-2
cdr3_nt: TGCAGTGTTCGGGAGAAGGGGGGGGCGTCTGATGACTACACCTTC
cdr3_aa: CSVREKGGASDDYTF

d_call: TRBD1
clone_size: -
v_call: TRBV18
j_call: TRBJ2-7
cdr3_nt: TGTGCCAGCTCGGAGGGACAGGGAAACGAGCAGTACTTC
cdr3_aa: CASSEGQGNEQYF

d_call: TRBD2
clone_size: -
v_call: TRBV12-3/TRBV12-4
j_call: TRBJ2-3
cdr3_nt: TGTGCCAGCAGTTTAAGACTAGCGGACCTCGCAGATACGCAGTATTTT
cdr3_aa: CASSLRLADLADTQYF

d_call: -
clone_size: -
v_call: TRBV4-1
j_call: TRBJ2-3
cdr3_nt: TGCGCCAGCAGCCAAGTTTCCCGGAATACGCAGTATTTT
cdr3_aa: CASSQVSRNTQYF

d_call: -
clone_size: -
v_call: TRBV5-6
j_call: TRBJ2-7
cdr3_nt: TGTGCCAGCAGCTGGATAGGCATTTCCTACGAGCAGTACTTC
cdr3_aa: CASSWIGISYEQYF

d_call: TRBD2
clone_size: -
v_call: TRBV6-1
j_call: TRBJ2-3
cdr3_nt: TGTGCCAGCAGGATAGCGGGGGGGCGGGATACGCAGTATTTT
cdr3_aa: CASRIAGGRDTQYF

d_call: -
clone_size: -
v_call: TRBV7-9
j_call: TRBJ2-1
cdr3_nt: TGTGCCAGCAGCTTGTTAGCCGCCGTATACAGTGAGCAGTTCTTC
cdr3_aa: CASSLLAAVYSEQFF

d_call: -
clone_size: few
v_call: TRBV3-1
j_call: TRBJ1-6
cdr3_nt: TGTGCCAGCAGCCAAGGAGGGGACTCACCCCTCCACTTT
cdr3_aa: CASSQGGDSPLHF

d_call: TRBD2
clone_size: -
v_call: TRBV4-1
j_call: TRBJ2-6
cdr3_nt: TGCGCCAGCAGCCAAGAGCGGGGGGTTAGCTCTGGGGCCAACGTCCTGACTTTC
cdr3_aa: CASSQERGVSSGANVLTF

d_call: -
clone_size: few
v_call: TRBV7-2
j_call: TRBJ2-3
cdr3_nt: TGTGCCAGCAGCCCCCGCGCCTACACAGATACGCAGTATTTT
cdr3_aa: CASSPRAYTDTQYF

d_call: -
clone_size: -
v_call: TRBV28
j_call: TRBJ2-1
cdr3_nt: TGTGCCAGCAGTCCCAACCTGTCAAGGGAGCAGTTCTTC
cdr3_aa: CASSPNLSREQFF

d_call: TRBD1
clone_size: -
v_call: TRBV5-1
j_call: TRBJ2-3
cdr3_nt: TGCGCCAGCAGCTTGACAGGGGGCCGAGGCACAGATACGCAGTATTTT
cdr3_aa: CASSLTGGRGTDTQYF

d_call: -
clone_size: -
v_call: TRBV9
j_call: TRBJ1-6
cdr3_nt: TGTGCCAGCAGCGTATACGAAAATTCACCCCTCCACTTT
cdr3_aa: CASSVYENSPLHF

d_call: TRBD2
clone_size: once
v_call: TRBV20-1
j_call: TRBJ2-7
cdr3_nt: TGCAGTGCTAGAGCCCCTAGCGGCTGCGAGCAGTACTTC
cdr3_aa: CSARAPSGCEQYF

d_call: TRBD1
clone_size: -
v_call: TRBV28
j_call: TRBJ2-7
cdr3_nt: TGTGCCAGCAGTATAGGACAGGGGGAAACCTACGAGCAGTACTTC
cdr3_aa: CASSIGQGETYEQYF

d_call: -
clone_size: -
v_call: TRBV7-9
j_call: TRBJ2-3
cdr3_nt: TGTGCCAGCAGCCCCACCCCGCGGGGGCTTAGCACAGATACGCAGTATTTT
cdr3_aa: CASSPTPRGLSTDTQYF

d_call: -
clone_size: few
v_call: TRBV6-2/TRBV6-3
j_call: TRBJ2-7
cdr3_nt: TGTGCCAGCAGTTACGGTCGGAACTCCTACGAGCAGTACTTC
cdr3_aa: CASSYGRNSYEQYF

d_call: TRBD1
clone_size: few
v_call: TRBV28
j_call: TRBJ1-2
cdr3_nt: TGTGCCAGCAGTCAGGGACAGGGGGCCTCCTATGGCTACACCTTC
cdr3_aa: CASSQGQGASYGYTF

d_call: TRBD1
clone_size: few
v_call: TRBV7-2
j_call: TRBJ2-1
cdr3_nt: TGTGCCAGCAGCTTATTGGGACAGGGTAACAATGAGCAGTTCTTC
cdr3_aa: CASSLLGQGNNEQFF

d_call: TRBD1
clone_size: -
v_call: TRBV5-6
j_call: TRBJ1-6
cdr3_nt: TGTGCCAGCAGCTTCTGGGGGACAGGGGACTCACCCCTCCACTTT
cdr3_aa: CASSFWGTGDSPLHF

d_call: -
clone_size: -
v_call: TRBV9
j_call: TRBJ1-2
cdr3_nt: TGTGCCAGCAGCGGACCAGGGGCCCTCTATGGCTACACCTTC
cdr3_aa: CASSGPGALYGYTF

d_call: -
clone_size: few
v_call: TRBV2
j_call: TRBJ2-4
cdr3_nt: TGTGCCAGCAGTGAAGGTACTTTGCGAGGAAACATTCAGTACTTC
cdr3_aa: CASSEGTLRGNIQYF

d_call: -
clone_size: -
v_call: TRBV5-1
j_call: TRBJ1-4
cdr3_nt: TGCGCCAGCAGTGTTGGGACTAATGAAAAACTGTTTTTT
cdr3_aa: CASSVGTNEKLFF

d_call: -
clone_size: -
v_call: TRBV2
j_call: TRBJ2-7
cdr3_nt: TGTGCCAGCGGTAAAAACAGGGACTCCTACGAGCAGTACTTC
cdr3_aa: CASGKNRDSYEQYF

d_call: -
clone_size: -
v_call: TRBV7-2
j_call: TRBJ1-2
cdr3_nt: TGTGCCAGCAGCCCCCGCCTGACGGGTAACTATGGCTACACCTTC
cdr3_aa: CASSPRLTGNYGYTF

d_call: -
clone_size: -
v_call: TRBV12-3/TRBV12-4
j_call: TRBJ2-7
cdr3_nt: TGTGCCAGCAGTTACAAATACGAGCAGTACTTC
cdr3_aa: CASSYKYEQYF

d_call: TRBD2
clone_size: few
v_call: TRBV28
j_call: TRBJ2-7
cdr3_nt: TGTGCCAGCAGTTTAGTTTGGGGAGCGGGGGGAATCTACGAGCAGTACTTC
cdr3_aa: CASSLVWGAGGIYEQYF

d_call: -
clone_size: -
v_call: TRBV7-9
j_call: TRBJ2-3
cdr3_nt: TGTGCCAGCAGCTTAGCTGTCGACACAGATGCGCAGTATTTT
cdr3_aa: CASSLAVDTDAQYF

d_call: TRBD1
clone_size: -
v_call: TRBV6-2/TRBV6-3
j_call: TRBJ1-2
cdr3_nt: TGTGCCACCGTGGTACAGGGGGCGTCAATAGGCTATGGCTACACCTTC
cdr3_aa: CATVVQGASIGYGYTF

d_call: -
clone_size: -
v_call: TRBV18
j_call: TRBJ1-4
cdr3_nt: TGTGCCAGCTCACCCGGACGCTCCGGGCTGTTTTTT
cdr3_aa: CASSPGRSGLFF

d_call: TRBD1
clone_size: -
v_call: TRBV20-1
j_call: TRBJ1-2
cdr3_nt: TGCAGTGCTAGGAGATCCGGACAGGGGAACTATGGCTACACCTTC
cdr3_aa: CSARRSGQGNYGYTF

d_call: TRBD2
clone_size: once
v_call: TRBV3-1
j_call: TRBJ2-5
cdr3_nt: TGTGCCAGCAGCCAAGCGGGGGGTTTTCTGCAGACCCAGTACTTC
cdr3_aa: CASSQAGGFLQTQYF

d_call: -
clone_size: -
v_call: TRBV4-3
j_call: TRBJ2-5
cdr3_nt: TGCGCCAGCAGCCAAGGAGGGGCTCCGGGAGAGACCCAGTACTTC
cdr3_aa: CASSQGGAPGETQYF

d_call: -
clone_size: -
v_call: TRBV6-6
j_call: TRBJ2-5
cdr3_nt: TGTGCCAGCAGTTCCGGGCGCAATCTTGGAGGGACCCAGTACTTC
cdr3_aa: CASSSGRNLGGTQYF

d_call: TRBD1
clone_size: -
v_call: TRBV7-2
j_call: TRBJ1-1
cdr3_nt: TGTGCCAGCAGCCTCACGACAGGGGCGAGGACTGAAGCTTTCTTT
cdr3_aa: CASSLTTGARTEAFF

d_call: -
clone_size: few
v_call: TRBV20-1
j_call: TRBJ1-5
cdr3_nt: TGCAGTGCTAGAGAGACAGGTCCTAATCAGCCCCAGCATTTT
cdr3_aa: CSARETGPNQPQHF

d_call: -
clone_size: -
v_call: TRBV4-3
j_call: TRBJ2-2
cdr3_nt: TGCGCCAGCAGCAAGACCGAGCGAGGCACCGGGGAGCTGTTTTTT
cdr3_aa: CASSKTERGTGELFF

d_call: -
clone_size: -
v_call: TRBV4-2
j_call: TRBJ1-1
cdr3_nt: TGTGCCAGCAGCCAAGATGGGGCAGCCAACACTGAAGCTTTCTTT
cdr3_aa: CASSQDGAANTEAFF

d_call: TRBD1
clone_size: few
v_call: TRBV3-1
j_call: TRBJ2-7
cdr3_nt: TGTGCCAGCAGCCAAGGGACAGGGGAGGCTCCCCAGTACTTC
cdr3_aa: CASSQGTGEAPQYF

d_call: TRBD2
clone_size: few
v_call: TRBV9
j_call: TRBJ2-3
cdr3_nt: TGTGCCAGCGCCGAGGGTCCTAGCGGGGTGACAGATACGCAGTATTTT
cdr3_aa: CASAEGPSGVTDTQYF

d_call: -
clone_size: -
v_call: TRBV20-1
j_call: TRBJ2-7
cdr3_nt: TGCAGTGCGGACCGGGGAACCTACGAGCAGTACTTC
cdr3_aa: CSADRGTYEQYF

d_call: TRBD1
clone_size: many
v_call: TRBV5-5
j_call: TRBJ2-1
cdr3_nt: TGTGCCAGCAGCCCGGGACAGGGGGTTGACAATGAGCAGTTCTTC
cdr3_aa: CASSPGQGVDNEQFF

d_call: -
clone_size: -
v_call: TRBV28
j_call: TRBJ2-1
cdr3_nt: TGTGCCAGCAATCCCAGTCTGCTCTCCTACAATGAGCAGTTCTTC
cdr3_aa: CASNPSLLSYNEQFF

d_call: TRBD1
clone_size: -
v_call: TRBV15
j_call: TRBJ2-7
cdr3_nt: TGTGCCACCAGCAGAGCATTCCTCACGCGGGACAGGGGCTACGAGCAGTACTTC
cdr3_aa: CATSRAFLTRDRGYEQYF

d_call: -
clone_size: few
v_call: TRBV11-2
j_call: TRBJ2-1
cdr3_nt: TGTGCCAGCAGCGGGGGGCACAATGAGCAGTTCTTC
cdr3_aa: CASSGGHNEQFF

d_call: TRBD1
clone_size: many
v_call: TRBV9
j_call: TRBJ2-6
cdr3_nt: TGTGCCAGCAGTGAACAGGGGACCGGGGCCAACGTCCTGACTTTC
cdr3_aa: CASSEQGTGANVLTF

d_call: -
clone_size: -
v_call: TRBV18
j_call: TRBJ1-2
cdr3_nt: TGTGCCAGCTTCAGGGATGGACCTTCCAGCTATGGCTACACCTTC
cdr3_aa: CASFRDGPSSYGYTF

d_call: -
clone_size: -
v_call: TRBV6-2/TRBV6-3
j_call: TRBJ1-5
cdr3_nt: TGTGCCAGCAGTTACGGGGCGGAGAGGAATCAGCCCCAGCATTTT
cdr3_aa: CASSYGAERNQPQHF

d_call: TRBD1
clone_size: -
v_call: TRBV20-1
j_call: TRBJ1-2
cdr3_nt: TGCAGTGCTCCCGGGACAGGGTATGACTATGGCTACACCTTC
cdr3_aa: CSAPGTGYDYGYTF

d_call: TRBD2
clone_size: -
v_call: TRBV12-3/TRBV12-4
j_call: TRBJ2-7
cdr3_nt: TGTGCCAGCAGCCCCGTTTCTGGGGGGGACTACGAGCAGTACTTC
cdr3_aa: CASSPVSGGDYEQYF

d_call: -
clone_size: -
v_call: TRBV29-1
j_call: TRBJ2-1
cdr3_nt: TGCAGCGTTGAAGGAAGCAGCCTATACAATGAGCAGTTCTTC
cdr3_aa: CSVEGSSLYNEQFF

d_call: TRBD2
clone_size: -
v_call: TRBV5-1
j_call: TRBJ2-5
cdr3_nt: TGCGCCAGCAGCCCCCGCTCACAGACTAGCGGGGGCCTCAATGAGCAGTACTTC
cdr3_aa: CASSPRSQTSGGLNEQYF

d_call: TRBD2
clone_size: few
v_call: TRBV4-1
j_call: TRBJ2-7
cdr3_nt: TGCGCCAGCAGCCAAGATCCAACTAGCGGGGACTTATCCTACGAGCAGTACTTC
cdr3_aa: CASSQDPTSGDLSYEQYF